Following are 21 T cell receptor beta chains from one sample sequenced in a study of vaccination effects on CD4 cells after COVID-19 (dated by TCRdb to between 2020 and 2023). Antigens for these TCRs are unknown. After around eleven days of culture, CD4+ T cells were isolated with the EasySep CD4+ T cell isolation kit. Library preparation employed the immunoSEQ multiplex PCR assay. Imported from immuneACCESS, the table was reduced by TCRdb to in-frame sequences with V and J called. These copies leave out some clones; in studies compared against another copy, an unresolved V gene accounts for under half, and the cause of the remainder is not known. This sample comprises about 50,000 clones, more than 60% of them detected only once. Just over 3% of the sample belongs to the ten largest clones. The starting material was CD4+ T cells from PBMCs cultured without peptide, obtained before COVID-19 vaccination. These receptors were collected from a human donor who received a COVID-19 vaccine.

V and J are TRBV19 and TRBJ1-5, with a weak D call TRBD1 (5 bases). Germline CDR1 and CDR2: LNHDA and SQIVND (reference sequence). V shed 1 base and J shed 5 bases, with 9 bases lying between them. The CDR3 loop spans 14 amino acids. The CDR3 region is CASSIGGRDQPQHF. For the CDR3, the DNA is TGTGCCAGTAGTATAGGGGGCAGGGATCAGCCCCAGCATTTT.

V usage is TRBV7-2 and J usage is TRBJ1-3; D unclear. Germline V gene data show CDR1 as SGHTA and CDR2 as FQGNSA. V was trimmed by 5 bases and J by 3 bases, leaving 11 bases between them. The CDR3 has 14 amino acids. CDR3 DNA: TGTGCCAGCAGCCCTTACTACAGTGGAAACACCATATATTTT. Its protein product is CASSPYYSGNTIYF.

The rearrangement uses TRBV5-1 and TRBJ1-4; 7 nucleotides line up with TRBD1. The CDR3 loop spans 15 amino acids. V lost 3 bases to trimming and J lost 3 bases; unmatched junction nucleotides: 5. Looked up from germline, CDR1 is SGHRS and CDR2 is YFSETQ. In DNA form, the CDR3 reads TGCGCCAGCAGCTCGACAGGGCGATCTAATGAAAAACTGTTTTTT. Protein product: CASSSTGRSNEKLFF.

This clone was seen a handful of times. The gene calls are TRBV6-1 and TRBJ2-1; D is unresolved. Trimming took off 4 bases at V and 6 bases at J, with 13 bases between the two ends. This CDR3 spans 14 amino acids. Germline lookup yields CDR1 MNHNS and CDR2 SASEGT. As DNA, the CDR3 is TGTGCCAGCAGTGGAGCTGGACGCCCCAATGAGCAGTTCTTC. This encodes CASSGAGRPNEQFF.

The chain recombines TRBV7-2 with TRBJ2-4; D is possibly TRBD1 (5 bases). The CDR3 is made up of 12 amino acids. Trimming stripped 9 bases from V and 3 bases from J, with 9 bases between. Germline lookup yields CDR1 SGHTA and CDR2 FQGNSA. CDR3 DNA: TGTGCCAGTCAGGGCGACAAAAACATTCAGTACTTC. It encodes CASQGDKNIQYF.

This clone occurred a few times. The chain employs TRBV7-3 and TRBJ1-2; 8 nucleotides agree with TRBD1. V was clipped by 0 bases and J by 4 bases; unmatched bases: 4. Per the germline V gene, CDR1 is SGHTA and CDR2 is FQGTGA. The CDR3 has 15 amino acids. CDR3 amino acids: CASSLTSDRGYGYTF. As DNA, the CDR3 is TGTGCCAGCAGCTTAACCAGCGACAGGGGCTATGGCTACACCTTC. The whole variable domain, remainder taken from reference TRBV7-3 and TRBJ1-2, is GAGVSQTPSNKVTEKGKYVELRCDPISGHTALYWYRQSLGQGPEFLIYFQGTGAADDSGLPNDRFFAVRPEGSVSTLKIQRTERGDSAVYLCASSLTSDRGYGYTFGSGTRLTVV.

The rearrangement uses TRBV18 and TRBJ2-7, with D perhaps matching TRBD1 (5 bases). The germline gives CDR1 KGHSH, CDR2 LQKENI. V was clipped by 1 base and J by 6 bases, with 13 bases between them. This CDR3 is 14 amino acids long. CDR3 sequence: CASSPRGSGFEQYV. In DNA, the CDR3 is TGTGCCAGCTCACCACGGGGCTCAGGGTTCGAGCAGTACGTC.

This clone was observed a handful of times. The V gene is TRBV9, the J gene TRBJ1-5; 8 bases are a match to TRBD1. This CDR3 contains 15 residues. The V and J ends lost 0 bases and 4 bases, in that order; junction bases with no gene match: 3. Per germline, CDR1 SGDLS and CDR2 YYNGEE. The chain's CDR3 is CASSVGGQGNQPQHF. Written as DNA, the CDR3 is TGTGCCAGCAGCGTAGGCGGACAGGGTAATCAGCCCCAGCATTTT.

This clone showed up just a few times. The chain couples TRBV7-2 to TRBJ1-2; TRBD1 matches 9 bases. The CDR3 covers 16 residues. J gave up 4 bases and V 1 base, and 7 bases lay outside the gene matches. CDR1 and CDR2 from the germline V gene are SGHTA and FQGNSA. DNA for the CDR3: TGTGCCAGCAGCTTAGACAGGGGGCGCATTAGCTATGGCTACACCTTC. Translating it yields CASSLDRGRISYGYTF.

This rearrangement joins TRBV5-1 to TRBJ2-1; no clear D gene. Trimming took off 4 bases at V and 6 bases at J, with 14 bases between the two ends. Germline CDR1 SGHRS, CDR2 YFSETQ. The CDR3 has 14 amino acids. CDR3 protein: CASSQTTAGNEQFF. The CDR3 DNA follows: TGCGCCAGCAGCCAGACGACGGCCGGCAATGAGCAGTTCTTC.

The chain is built from TRBV5-1 and TRBJ1-3; D is unclear. The CDR3 spans 16 residues. Trimming removed 1 base from V and 0 bases from J, with 11 bases in between. Germline V gene lookup returns CDR1 SGHRS and CDR2 YFSETQ. CDR3 nucleotide sequence: TGCGCCAGCAGCTTGAGCCCGCGAAACTCTGGAAACACCATATATTTT. Translating gives CASSLSPRNSGNTIYF.

This rearrangement joins TRBV18 to TRBJ1-5, with a tentative D call TRBD1 (5 bases). This CDR3 contains 14 residues. Trimming shortened V by 3 bases and J by 5 bases, and 11 bases separated the two germline ends. Per germline, CDR1 KGHSH and CDR2 LQKENI. The CDR3, as DNA: TGTGCCAGCTCACCCTCGCAGGGCGATCAGCCCCAGCATTTT. Protein: CASSPSQGDQPQHF.

This clone was detected only a few times. In DNA form, the CDR3 reads TGTGCCAGCAGTTACTCGGGGCAGAAAGTTAACTATGGCTACACCTTC. The encoded protein is CASSYSGQKVNYGYTF. The rearrangement links TRBV6-2 or TRBV6-3 to TRBJ1-2; D is perhaps TRBD1 (5 bases). The CDR3 is made up of 16 amino acids. The germline V and J ends were trimmed by 0 bases and 1 base, with 12 bases remaining between them. CDR1 and CDR2 (germline): MNHEY, SVGEGT.

V and J are TRBV27 and TRBJ2-3; 15 bases line up with TRBD2. The CDR3 is 16 residues long. V lost 6 bases to trimming and J lost 6 bases; unmatched junction nucleotides: 7. In germline, CDR1 is MNHEY, CDR2 SMNVEV (reference sequence). CDR3 nucleotides: TGTGCCAGCAGGCCGGGACTAGCGGGGGGTGGGGATACGCAGTATTTT. Its translation: CASRPGLAGGGDTQYF.

V is TRBV2 and J is TRBJ2-2; D is uncertain. Germline CDR1 reads SNHLY; CDR2 reads FYNNEI. The CDR3 loop spans 19 amino acids. V shed 1 base and J shed 0 bases, with 18 bases lying between them. The CDR3 loop reads CASSEDRSSPFANTGELFF. DNA of the CDR3: TGTGCCAGCAGTGAAGATAGGTCCTCCCCGTTCGCGAACACCGGGGAGCTGTTTTTT. The full variable domain, rest sourced from reference TRBV2 and TRBJ2-2, is EPEVTQTPSHQVTQMGQEVILRCVPISNHLYFYWYRQILGQKVEFLVSFYNNEISEKSEIFDDQFSVERPDGSNFTLKIRSTKLEDSAMYFCASSEDRSSPFANTGELFFGEGSRLTVL.

The V and J genes are TRBV24-1 and TRBJ2-3; 7 bases align to TRBD2. The CDR3 runs 14 residues. The J segment lost 1 base and the V segment lost 5 bases, leaving 2 bases of the junction unmatched. Looked up from germline, CDR1 is KGHDR and CDR2 is SFDVKD. The CDR3 loop is CATSGAGGTDTQYF. CDR3 sequence (DNA): TGTGCCACCAGTGGCGCGGGGGGCACAGATACGCAGTATTTT.

The table lists this clone with a few counts. The rearrangement uses TRBV2 and TRBJ2-7, with TRBD1 matching over 7 bases. The CDR3 is made up of 13 amino acids. The J segment lost 3 bases and the V segment lost 6 bases, leaving 5 bases of the junction unmatched. Germline V gene sequence: CDR1 SNHLY, CDR2 FYNNEI. CDR3 nucleotides: TGTGCCAGCAGGAAACAGGGGAACTACGAGCAGTACGTC. This sequence encodes CASRKQGNYEQYV.

This clone occurred once. The J gene is TRBJ2-5, the V gene TRBV24-1; TRBD2 agrees at 10 bases. The CDR3 runs 13 residues. After removal of 11 bases from V and 4 bases from J, the junction contained 6 bases not matched to a gene. Germline assignment: CDR1 KGHDR and CDR2 SFDVKD. CDR3 DNA sequence: TGTGCCATAAGCGGGGGGGCCATAGAGACCCAGTACTTC. Its protein product is CAISGGAIETQYF.

The rearrangement links TRBV7-3 to TRBJ2-3; D gene ambiguous. The CDR3 has 14 residues. Trimming cost V 6 bases and J 2 bases, with 12 bases left between them. From germline, CDR1 is SGHTA and CDR2 FQGTGA. The CDR3 coding sequence is TGTGCCAGCAGGGGCGGCCGTTACACAGATACGCAGTATTTT. This sequence encodes CASRGGRYTDTQYF.

The chain employs TRBV3-1 (or the pseudogene TRBV3-2) and TRBJ2-4; D is ambiguous. This CDR3 is 16 amino acids long. The germline V gene encodes CDR1 LGHDT and CDR2 YNNKEL (reference sequence). V lost 0 bases and J lost 0, with 9 bases in between. The CDR3 DNA follows: TGTGCCAGCAGCCAAGATGGTCCGCTAGCCAAAAACATTCAGTACTTC. Protein: CASSQDGPLAKNIQYF.

The genes are TRBV7-8 and TRBJ2-7; the D is unclear. Germline V gene data show CDR1 as SGHVS and CDR2 as FQNEAQ. The V end lost 5 bases, the J end lost 3 bases, and 11 bases lay between the germline ends. This CDR3 comprises 13 residues. CDR3 nucleotides: TGTGCCAGCAGCCCTTACGGGTACTACGAGCAGTACGTC. Residues: CASSPYGYYEQYV.